This TCR beta chain was profiled in a study of T cells of healthy individuals. Using its own MiXCR run on the 5' RACE reads, TCRdb lists one record per CDR3 protein. The table has about 96,000 distinct CDR3 sequences, 15% to 20% seen once; the top ten hold under 7.5%. The CDR3 runs 13 residues. Germline trimming cut 4 bases from V and 7 bases from J; bases unmatched to any gene: 6. The germline CDR1 and CDR2 sequences are SEHNR and FQNEAQ (reference sequence). This clonotype has only a few counts. This receptor was taken from a human donor in good health. The J gene is TRBJ2-7, the V gene TRBV7-9; 8 nucleotides line up with TRBD1. The CDR3 protein is CASSSQGALEQYF. As DNA, the CDR3 is TGTGCCAGCAGCTCCCAGGGGGCGCTGGAGCAGTACTTC.